These 22 T cell receptor beta chains share one sample of origin, sequenced in a study of cytomegalovirus exposure and HLA in healthy donors. The PCR contained 60 Vbeta and 13 Jbeta primers. Assay used: immunoSEQ multiplex PCR; TCRdb lists only in-frame clones, some missing. The table includes about 200,000 clones, roughly 84% detected once. Sequencing used PBMCs. These receptors all stem from a man in his forties or fifties in good health and CMV-seronegative.

The count of this clone is one. Written as DNA, the CDR3 is TGTGCCAGCAGCTTGGGAGGCAACGGGAACTATGGCTACACCTTC. Amino acid sequence: CASSLGGNGNYGYTF. V and J are TRBV5-4 and TRBJ1-2; D remains unclear. Trimming took 0 bases from V and 2 from J, leaving 11 bases between them. The CDR3 length is 15 residues. Germline V gene data show CDR1 as SGHNT and CDR2 as YYREEE (reference sequence).

CDR3 residues: CASSLPRSGRGEQYF. The DNA of the CDR3 is TGTGCCAGCTCACTTCCGCGAAGCGGGAGGGGCGAGCAGTACTTC. The gene calls are TRBV18 and TRBJ2-7, with 10 bases lining up with TRBD2. The CDR3 contains 15 residues. CDR1 is KGHSH, CDR2 LQKENI, per germline. V trimming: 4 bases; J trimming: 6 bases; junction bases outside the gene matches: 9.

Only a few counts were recorded for this clone. This chain joins TRBV30 and TRBJ1-5; no definite D call. The germline V gene encodes CDR1 GTSNPN and CDR2 SVGIG (reference sequence). The CDR3 loop spans 15 amino acids. Trimming cost V 1 base and J 0 bases, with 10 bases left between them. The CDR3 loop reads CAWSGEGYSNQPQHF. CDR3 bases: TGTGCCTGGAGTGGTGAGGGTTATAGCAATCAGCCCCAGCATTTT.

The genes are TRBV2 and TRBJ1-1, with a tentative D call TRBD1 (6 bases). Trimming pared 8 bases from V and 5 bases from J, leaving 15 bases between. The CDR3 is 13 residues long. Germline V CDR1 and CDR2: SNHLY, FYNNEI. The DNA for the CDR3 is TGTGCCAGCTCGGACAGATCTGTAACTGAAGCTTTCTTT. Translating it yields CASSDRSVTEAFF.

In nucleotides, the CDR3 is TGTGCCAGCAGTTTACAGGGGTGGGCCTATAGCAATCAGCCCCAGCATTTT. Translating it yields CASSLQGWAYSNQPQHF. The V and J genes are TRBV27 and TRBJ1-5, with D tentatively TRBD1 (6 bases). V was clipped by 2 bases and J by 0 bases, with 14 bases between them. From germline, CDR1 is MNHEY and CDR2 SMNVEV (reference sequence). The CDR3 contains 17 residues.

The chain recombines TRBV7-3 with TRBJ2-3, with 11 nucleotides matching TRBD2. With V trimmed by 3 bases and J by 11 bases, 16 bases remained unmatched. The CDR3 loop spans 17 amino acids. From germline, CDR1 is SGHTA and CDR2 FQGTGA. CDR3 amino acids: CASSFTPLAGAPSGQYF. As DNA, the CDR3 is TGTGCCAGCAGCTTCACCCCACTAGCGGGAGCCCCAAGTGGGCAGTATTTT.

This clone was counted once. The chain employs TRBV10-3 and TRBJ2-3; 9 bases are a match to TRBD2. Germline V CDR1 and CDR2: ENHRY, SYGVKD. Losses at the gene ends were 6 bases for V and 2 bases for J; bases not matched to a gene: 6. This CDR3 has 15 residues. CDR3 region: CAIRVAGEITDTQYF. In DNA, the CDR3 is TGTGCCATCAGGGTAGCGGGAGAGATCACAGATACGCAGTATTTT.

Of note for this clone: A junction end diverges from the germline sequence, so it may reflect a read error. The rearrangement joins TRBV7-7 to TRBJ2-1; 12 nucleotides align to TRBD1. This CDR3 is built from 18 residues. CDR1 and CDR2 (germline): SSHAT, FNYEAQ (reference sequence). This chain's CDR3 is CASSLAGSGTGGEDEQFF. The CDR3 DNA reads TGTGCTAGCAGCTTAGCGGGCTCCGGGACAGGGGGCGAGGATGAGCAGTTCTTC.

V usage is TRBV19 and J usage is TRBJ2-2; D gene uncertain. The CDR3 extends over 16 amino acids. CDR1 is LNHDA and CDR2 is SQIVND in the germline V gene (reference sequence). Trimming shortened V by 7 bases and J by 1 base, and 16 bases separated the two germline ends. As DNA, the CDR3 is TGTGCCAGTATCCCCAGCGATCTCTTGAACACCGGGGAGCTGTTTTTT. It specifies CASIPSDLLNTGELFF.

This clone was observed a few times. The chain couples TRBV6-1 to TRBJ2-5, with 8 nucleotides matching TRBD2. CDR3 length: 15 amino acids. Germline V gives CDR1 MNHNS, CDR2 SASEGT. V dropped 6 bases and J dropped 5; count of bases not matched to a gene: 11. Here the CDR3 DNA reads TGTGCCAGCAGCGGATCGGGACTAGAGGTTGAGACCCAGTACTTC. This encodes CASSGSGLEVETQYF.

In this sample, this clone turned up once. J is TRBJ2-2 and V is TRBV19; unclear D gene. V was pared by 7 bases and J by 1 base, with 10 bases between. There are 14 residues in the CDR3. The germline gives CDR1 LNHDA, CDR2 SQIVND (reference sequence). CDR3 loop: CASKTVMNTGELFF. The CDR3 bases are TGTGCCAGTAAGACTGTTATGAACACCGGGGAGCTGTTTTTT. Combining the CDR3 with reference TRBV19 and TRBJ2-2 gives the whole variable domain DGGITQSPKYLFRKEGQNVTLSCEQNLNHDAMYWYRQDPGQGLRLIYYSQIVNDFQKGDIAEGYSVSREKKESFPLTVTSAQKNPTAFYLCASKTVMNTGELFFGEGSRLTVL.

This clone was found once. The chain employs TRBV6-1 and TRBJ1-5; D is undetermined. V lost 6 bases and J 2 bases, leaving 11 bases between the germline ends. Germline lookup yields CDR1 MNHNS and CDR2 SASEGT. This CDR3 spans 14 amino acids. CDR3 residues: CASRRNGGNQPQHF. The CDR3 DNA follows: TGTGCCAGCAGGAGAAACGGGGGCAATCAGCCCCAGCATTTT.

The rearrangement joins TRBV5-1 to TRBJ2-1; 9 positions match TRBD1. J gave up 6 bases and V 2 bases, and 3 bases lay outside the gene matches. CDR1 and CDR2 (germline): SGHRS, YFSETQ. The CDR3 runs 14 residues. Written as DNA, the CDR3 is TGCGCCAGCAGCTTCGGACAGGGGTCCAATGAGCAGTTCTTC. Residues: CASSFGQGSNEQFF.

The CDR3: CASGREETQYF. The CDR3 DNA sequence: TGTGCCAGCGGGAGGGAGGAGACCCAGTACTTC. The chain has TRBV2 and TRBJ2-5, with 7 bases identical to TRBD2. Trimming took 8 bases from V and 5 from J; bases not matched to a gene: 2. Per germline, CDR1 SNHLY and CDR2 FYNNEI. CDR3 length: 11 amino acids. Based on the CDR3 plus reference TRBV2 and TRBJ2-5, the full variable domain is EPEVTQTPSHQVTQMGQEVILRCVPISNHLYFYWYRQILGQKVEFLVSFYNNEISEKSEIFDDQFSVERPDGSNFTLKIRSTKLEDSAMYFCASGREETQYFGPGTRLLVL.

The chain couples TRBV28 to TRBJ1-1; D is perhaps TRBD1 (6 bases). Germline V lookup: CDR1 MDHEN, CDR2 SYDVKM. V lost 4 bases, J lost 8 bases, and 20 bases lay in between. There are 15 residues in the CDR3. The CDR3 loop is CASSSQDSPHPEAFF. CDR3 nucleotide sequence: TGTGCCAGCAGTTCTCAGGACAGTCCTCACCCCGAAGCTTTCTTT.

This clone turned up a few times. This chain joins TRBV30 and TRBJ2-1; a weak D match, TRBD1 (6 bases). CDR1 GTSNPN and CDR2 SVGIG come from the germline V gene (reference sequence). The CDR3 extends over 15 amino acids. Trimming pared 0 bases from V and 3 bases from J, leaving 12 bases between. The CDR3 spells CAWSVLQGHYNEQFF. The CDR3 DNA sequence: TGTGCCTGGAGTGTACTTCAGGGGCACTACAATGAGCAGTTCTTC. The whole variable domain, filled in from reference TRBV30 and TRBJ2-1, reads SQTIHQWPATLVQPVGSPLSLECTVEGTSNPNLYWYRQAAGRGLQLLFYSVGIGQISSEVPQNLSASRPQDRQFILSSKKLLLSDSGFYLCAWSVLQGHYNEQFFGPGTRLTVL.

The chain has TRBV30 and TRBJ2-6; TRBD2 matches 8 bases. V was pared by 1 base and J by 2 bases, with 7 bases of the junction left unmatched. The germline V gene encodes CDR1 GTSNPN and CDR2 SVGIG (reference sequence). CDR3 size: 17 residues. The CDR3 nucleotides are TGTGCCTGGAGTGGGGGACTAGGATTAACTGGGGCCAACGTCCTGACTTTC. Its translation is CAWSGGLGLTGANVLTF.

The rearrangement joins TRBV6-6 to TRBJ2-5; D perhaps matches TRBD1 (5 bases). The ends were cut back, 4 bases at V and 5 bases at J, with 14 bases in the middle. This CDR3 has 14 amino acids. Germline-derived CDR1 and CDR2 are MNHNY and SVGAGI (reference sequence). Here the CDR3 DNA reads TGTGCCAGCAGTTTGACAGAATTTCGGGAGACCCAGTACTTC. Translating gives CASSLTEFRETQYF.

The V and J genes are TRBV28 and TRBJ2-1; maybe TRBD1 (6 bases). The ends were cut back, 1 base at V and 0 bases at J, with 10 bases in the middle. CDR3 length: 16 amino acids. Germline CDR1 is MDHEN and CDR2 is SYDVKM. CDR3 bases: TGTGCCAGCAGTTTATCAAGGGGGAGCTCCTACAATGAGCAGTTCTTC. As protein: CASSLSRGSSYNEQFF.

This chain links TRBV27 with TRBJ2-7; 12 bases fit TRBD1. In germline, CDR1 is MNHEY, CDR2 SMNVEV (reference sequence). There are 14 residues in the CDR3. Unmatched junction bases numbered 5, after V lost 5 bases and J lost 6 bases. The CDR3 is CASSPGTGGIEQYF. The CDR3, as DNA: TGTGCCAGCAGTCCGGGGACAGGGGGCATCGAGCAGTACTTC.

Written as DNA, the CDR3 is TGTGCCAGCAGTCGAGGGACAGGGGACGCTGGCAATCAGCCCCAGCATTTT. Its protein product is CASSRGTGDAGNQPQHF. The rearrangement uses TRBV27 and TRBJ1-5, with 10 bases that match TRBD1. CDR3 length: 17 residues. Germline V gene data show CDR1 as MNHEY and CDR2 as SMNVEV (reference sequence). After removal of 5 bases from V and 2 bases from J, the junction contained 9 bases not matched to a gene.

This chain connects TRBV9 to TRBJ2-7; unclear D gene. The CDR3 has 15 residues. Germline lookup yields CDR1 SGDLS and CDR2 YYNGEE. V lost 0 bases and J lost 2, with 12 bases in between. CDR3 DNA sequence: TGTGCCAGCAGCGTAGCTCCCGAAACTCCCTACGAGCAGTACTTC. Residues: CASSVAPETPYEQYF. The full variable domain, with the rest looked up from reference TRBV9 and TRBJ2-7, is DSGVTQTPKHLITATGQRVTLRCSPRSGDLSVYWYQQSLDQGLQFLIQYYNGEERAKGNILERFSAQQFPDLHSELNLSSLELGDSALYFCASSVAPETPYEQYFGPGTRLTVT.